Following are 15 T cell receptor beta chains from one sample sequenced in a study of cytomegalovirus exposure and HLA in healthy donors. The study ran its PCR with 60 Vbeta and 13 Jbeta primers. Sequencing was performed with immunoSEQ multiplex PCR; in TCRdb, only in-frame clones are kept and a portion is missing. The repertoire holds 150,000 to 200,000 clones, with roughly 80% as singletons. Material for sequencing was PBMCs. These receptors originate from a male donor in good health and CMV-seropositive.

V and J are TRBV2 and TRBJ1-2, with D maybe TRBD1 (6 bases). Per the germline V gene, CDR1 is SNHLY and CDR2 is FYNNEI. V was clipped by 1 base and J by 6 bases, with 12 bases between them. This CDR3 has 14 residues. The CDR3 nucleotides read TGTGCCAGCAGTGAAGGCCTACAGGGACATGGCTACACCTTC. It encodes CASSEGLQGHGYTF.

This chain uses TRBV27 with TRBJ2-7; 7 bases agree with TRBD1. The trim removed 3 bases at V and 5 bases at J, leaving 7 bases unmatched. CDR1 is MNHEY, CDR2 SMNVEV, per germline (reference sequence). The CDR3 has 14 amino acids. The CDR3 DNA sequence: TGTGCCAGCAGTTTGAACAGGGGTAAAAACGAGCAGTACTTC. This sequence encodes CASSLNRGKNEQYF.

The CDR3 bases are TGTGCCAGCAGCGTAGCTACGTGGGGTAGCGGGAAGTTGGGCAATGAGCAGTTCTTC. This sequence encodes CASSVATWGSGKLGNEQFF. This sequence joins TRBV9 and TRBJ2-1; 8 bases match TRBD2. Germline CDR1 reads SGDLS; CDR2 reads YYNGEE. This CDR3 comprises 19 residues. The junction had 17 bases not matched to a gene; V was cut back by 0 bases and J by 6 bases.

This chain connects TRBV9 to TRBJ1-2, with TRBD1 matching 7 bases. This CDR3 has 15 amino acids. CDR1 SGDLS and CDR2 YYNGEE come from the germline V gene. V shed 4 bases and J 0 bases; nucleotides not matched to a gene: 6. CDR3: CASSPGTASNYGYTF. DNA for the CDR3: TGTGCCAGCAGCCCCGGGACAGCTTCTAACTATGGCTACACCTTC.

This clone was observed a single time. The chain employs TRBV27 and TRBJ1-6; D is ambiguous. V lost 3 bases and J lost 4, with 16 bases in between. The CDR3 totals 17 residues. Germline CDR1 is MNHEY and CDR2 is SMNVEV (reference sequence). The DNA for the CDR3 is TGTGCCAGCAGTTTTCCGGGATCACCAACGTATAATTCACCCCTCCACTTT. Residues: CASSFPGSPTYNSPLHF.

The V and J genes are TRBV19 and TRBJ1-1; D possibly corresponds to TRBD1 (5 bases). The CDR3 totals 14 residues. Trimming shortened V by 6 bases and J by 0 bases, and 11 bases separated the two germline ends. Germline V gene data show CDR1 as LNHDA and CDR2 as SQIVND (reference sequence). The chain's CDR3 is CASSQRQLNTEAFF. The CDR3 DNA reads TGTGCCAGTAGCCAACGACAGTTGAACACTGAAGCTTTCTTT.

This clone came up a few times. The chain recombines TRBV30 with TRBJ1-5; unclear D gene. CDR1 and CDR2 from the germline V gene are GTSNPN and SVGIG (reference sequence). Trimming took off 0 bases at V and 2 bases at J, with 8 bases between the two ends. The CDR3 runs to 14 residues. Written as DNA, the CDR3 is TGTGCCTGGAGTGTAGGGAGGGGCAATCAGCCCCAGCATTTT. This translates into CAWSVGRGNQPQHF.

The chain is built from TRBV11-3 and TRBJ2-1; 9 bases are shared with TRBD2. The CDR3 loop spans 18 amino acids. Trimming removed 0 bases from V and 7 bases from J; junction bases left unmatched: 13. Germline V gives CDR1 SGHNT, CDR2 YENEEA. CDR3 region: CASSLDHASASGINEQFF. As DNA, the CDR3 is TGTGCCAGCAGCTTAGATCATGCATCGGCTAGCGGGATTAATGAGCAGTTCTTC.

The chain couples TRBV5-1 to TRBJ2-2, with 15 positions matching TRBD2. Losses at the gene ends were 2 bases for V and 7 bases for J; bases not matched to a gene: 3. Per the germline V gene, CDR1 is SGHRS and CDR2 is YFSETQ. The CDR3 totals 16 residues. In DNA, the CDR3 is TGCGCCAGCAGCTTTGGACTAGCGGGAGGGGTCGGGGAGCTGTTTTTT. It yields the protein CASSFGLAGGVGELFF.

This rearrangement joins TRBV5-4 to TRBJ2-7, with 8 bases matching TRBD1. V shed 4 bases and J 3 bases; nucleotides not matched to a gene: 9. CDR3 length equals 15 residues. Germline assignment: CDR1 SGHNT and CDR2 YYREEE (reference sequence). CDR3 sequence reads: CASSLNIGTGYEQYF. The CDR3 nucleotides are TGTGCCAGCAGCCTCAACATCGGGACAGGCTACGAGCAGTACTTC.

The chain recombines TRBV9 with TRBJ2-7; 10 bases agree with TRBD1. The germline V gene has CDR1 SGDLS and CDR2 YYNGEE. The CDR3 loop spans 15 amino acids. Germline trimming cut 3 bases from V and 3 bases from J; bases unmatched to any gene: 6. CDR3 sequence reads: CASSAAGTGDYEQYF. DNA of the CDR3: TGTGCCAGCAGCGCAGCAGGGACAGGGGACTACGAGCAGTACTTC.

This chain links TRBV5-6 with TRBJ2-5; a possible D gene is TRBD1 (6 bases). This CDR3 contains 12 residues. V was trimmed by 3 bases and J by 5 bases, leaving 8 bases between them. Germline assignment: CDR1 SGHDT and CDR2 YYEEEE. The CDR3 region has the DNA TGTGCCAGCAGCTGGGACAAGGAGACCCAGTACTTC. The encoded protein is CASSWDKETQYF.

DNA of the CDR3: TGTGCCAGCAGCGTAGGAGGAAGCAATCAGCCCCAGCATTTT. Protein: CASSVGGSNQPQHF. This chain uses TRBV9 with TRBJ1-5; D is unresolved. V lost 0 bases and J 1 base, leaving 5 bases between the germline ends. Germline V CDR1 and CDR2: SGDLS, YYNGEE. The CDR3 runs to 14 residues.

The CDR3 protein is CASSPQASGNTIYF. The CDR3 bases are TGTGCCAGCAGCCCCCAGGCCTCTGGAAACACCATATATTTT. The V gene is TRBV7-9, the J gene TRBJ1-3; no clear D gene. V gave up 5 bases and J gave up 0 bases, with 8 bases separating them. Germline V CDR1 and CDR2: SEHNR, FQNEAQ (reference sequence). The CDR3 is 14 residues long.

The chain employs TRBV19 and TRBJ2-3; 13 bases are a match to TRBD2. The CDR3 extends over 15 amino acids. The V gene end was trimmed by 3 bases and the J gene end by 6 bases; junction bases not matched to a gene: 3. CDR1 is LNHDA, CDR2 SQIVND, per germline (reference sequence). As DNA, the CDR3 is TGTGCCAGTAGTATTTCGGGACTAGCGGGGGATACGCAGTATTTT. Translation: CASSISGLAGDTQYF.